This TCR beta chain was retrieved from a study of shared clonotypes between healthy human individuals. CD45RO+ cells were combined with CCR7-negative CD45RA+ TemRA cells to form CD8 memory. The sample holds one count of this clone. Sorted-subset replicate PCRs used 200 ng of genomic DNA. This amount corresponded to approximately 30,000 T cell genomes. Sequencing used immunoSEQ multiplex PCR; TCRdb keeps in-frame clones, though not all of them. Here the sample spans about 690,000 clones, about 90% being singletons. Germline assignment: CDR1 PRHDT and CDR2 FYEKMQ (reference sequence). The CDR3 consists of 12 residues. The germline V and J ends were trimmed by 5 bases and 5 bases, with 10 bases remaining between them.

Input material: memory CD8+ T cells from PBMCs. Subset meaning: CD45RO+ cells pooled with CCR7-negative TemRA cells. The origin of this receptor is a man aged 18 to 29 in good health. Some clones in this sample may be carry-over from other donors' samples. The chain employs TRBV13 and TRBJ2-7; TRBD1 might be the D (6 bases). Written as DNA, the CDR3 is TGTGCCAGCAGCCTACAGGGAAACGAGCAGTACTTC. Amino acids: CASSLQGNEQYF. Based on the CDR3 plus reference TRBV13 and TRBJ2-7, the full variable domain is AAGVIQSPRHLIKEKRETATLKCYPIPRHDTVYWYQQGPGQDPQFLISFYEKMQSDKGSIPDRFSAQQFSDYHSELNMSSLELGDSALYFCASSLQGNEQYFGPGTRLTVT.